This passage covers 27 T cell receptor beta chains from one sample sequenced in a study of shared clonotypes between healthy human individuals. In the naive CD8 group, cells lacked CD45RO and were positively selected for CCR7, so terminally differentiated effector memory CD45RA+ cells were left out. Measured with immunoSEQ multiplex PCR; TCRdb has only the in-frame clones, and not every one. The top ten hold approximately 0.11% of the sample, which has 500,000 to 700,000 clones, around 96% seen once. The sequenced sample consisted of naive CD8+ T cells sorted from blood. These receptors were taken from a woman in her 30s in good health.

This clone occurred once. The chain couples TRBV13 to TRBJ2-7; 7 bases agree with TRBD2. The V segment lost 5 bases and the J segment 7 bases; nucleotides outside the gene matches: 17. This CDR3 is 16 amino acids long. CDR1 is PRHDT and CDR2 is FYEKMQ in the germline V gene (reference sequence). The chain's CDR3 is CASSTQTSEAKEEQYF. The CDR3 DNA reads TGTGCCAGCAGCACCCAAACTAGCGAGGCCAAGGAAGAGCAGTACTTC.

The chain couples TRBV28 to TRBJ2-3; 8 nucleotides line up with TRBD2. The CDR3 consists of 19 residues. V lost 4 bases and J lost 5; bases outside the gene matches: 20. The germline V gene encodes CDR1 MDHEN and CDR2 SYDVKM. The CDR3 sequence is CASSSPRGSGSLRGDTQYF. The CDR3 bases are TGTGCCAGCAGTTCGCCCCGGGGGAGCGGGAGCCTACGAGGAGATACGCAGTATTTT.

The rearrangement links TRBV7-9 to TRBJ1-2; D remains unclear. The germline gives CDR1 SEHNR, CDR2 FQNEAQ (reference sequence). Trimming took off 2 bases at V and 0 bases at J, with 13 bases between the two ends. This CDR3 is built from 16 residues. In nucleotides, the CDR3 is TGTGCCAGCAGCTTATCCTCAGGCGGCGCTAACTATGGCTACACCTTC. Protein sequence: CASSLSSGGANYGYTF.

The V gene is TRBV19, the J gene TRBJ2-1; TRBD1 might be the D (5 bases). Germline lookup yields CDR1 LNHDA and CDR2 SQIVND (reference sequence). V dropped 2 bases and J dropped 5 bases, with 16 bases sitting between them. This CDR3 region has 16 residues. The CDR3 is CASSISRVVTNNEQFF. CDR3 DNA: TGTGCCAGTAGTATATCCAGGGTGGTAACTAACAATGAGCAGTTCTTC.

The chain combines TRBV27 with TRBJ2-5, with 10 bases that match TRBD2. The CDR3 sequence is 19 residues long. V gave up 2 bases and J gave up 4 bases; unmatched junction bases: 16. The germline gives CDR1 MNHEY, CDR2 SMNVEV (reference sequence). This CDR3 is CASSLGAGGPGYTGETQYF. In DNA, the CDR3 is TGTGCCAGCAGTTTAGGAGCGGGAGGGCCCGGGTACACGGGAGAGACCCAGTACTTC.

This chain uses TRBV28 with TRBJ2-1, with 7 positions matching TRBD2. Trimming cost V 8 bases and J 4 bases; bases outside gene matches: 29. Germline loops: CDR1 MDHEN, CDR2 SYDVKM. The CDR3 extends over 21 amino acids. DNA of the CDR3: TGTGCCAGCGACTCGATACCGGGGGGTACTAGCGTCCGCACCGGGTACAATGAGCAGTTCTTC. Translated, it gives CASDSIPGGTSVRTGYNEQFF.

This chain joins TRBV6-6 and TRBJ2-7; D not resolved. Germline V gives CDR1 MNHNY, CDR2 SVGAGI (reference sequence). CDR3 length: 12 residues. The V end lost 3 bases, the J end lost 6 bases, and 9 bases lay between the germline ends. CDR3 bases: TGTGCCAGCAGTTATGGGTTAGGCGAGCAGTACTTC. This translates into CASSYGLGEQYF.

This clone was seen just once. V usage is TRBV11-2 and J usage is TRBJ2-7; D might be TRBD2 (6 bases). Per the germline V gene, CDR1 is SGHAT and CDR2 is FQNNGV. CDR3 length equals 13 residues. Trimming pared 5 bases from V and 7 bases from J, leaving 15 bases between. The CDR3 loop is CASSDRLVVEQYF. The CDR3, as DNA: TGTGCCAGCAGCGACCGACTAGTGGTTGAGCAGTACTTC.

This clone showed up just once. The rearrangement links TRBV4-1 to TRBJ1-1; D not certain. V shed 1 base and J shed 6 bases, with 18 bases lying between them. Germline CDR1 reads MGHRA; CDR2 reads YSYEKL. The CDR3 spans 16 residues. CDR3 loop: CASSQVTVRRESEAFF. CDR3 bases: TGCGCCAGCAGCCAAGTTACGGTCAGGAGGGAATCTGAAGCTTTCTTT.

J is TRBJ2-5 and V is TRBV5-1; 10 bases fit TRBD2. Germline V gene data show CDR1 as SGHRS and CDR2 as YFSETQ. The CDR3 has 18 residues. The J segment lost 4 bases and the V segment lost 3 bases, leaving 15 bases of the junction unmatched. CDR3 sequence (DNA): TGCGCCAGCAGCTCTGGGGCTAGCGGGAGAAGCCGTGCAGAGACCCAGTACTTC. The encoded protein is CASSSGASGRSRAETQYF. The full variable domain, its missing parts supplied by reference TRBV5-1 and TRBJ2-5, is KAGVTQTPRYLIKTRGQQVTLSCSPISGHRSVSWYQQTPGQGLQFLFEYFSETQRNKGNFPGRFSGRQFSNSRSEMNVSTLELGDSALYLCASSSGASGRSRAETQYFGPGTRLLVL.

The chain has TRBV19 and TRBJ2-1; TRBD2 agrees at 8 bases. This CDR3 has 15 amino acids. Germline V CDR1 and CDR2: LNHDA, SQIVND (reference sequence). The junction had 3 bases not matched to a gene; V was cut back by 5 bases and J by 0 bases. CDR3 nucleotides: TGTGCCAGTAGTGCAAGCGGGAGCTCCTACAATGAGCAGTTCTTC. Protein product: CASSASGSSYNEQFF.

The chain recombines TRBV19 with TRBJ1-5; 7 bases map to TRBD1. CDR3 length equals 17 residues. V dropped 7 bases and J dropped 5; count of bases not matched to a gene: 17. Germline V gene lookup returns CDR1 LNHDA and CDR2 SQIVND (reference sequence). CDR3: CASTAAFEGAMDQPQHF. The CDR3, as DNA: TGTGCCAGTACCGCCGCGTTCGAGGGGGCGATGGATCAGCCCCAGCATTTT.

The CDR3 spells CASSPRSGDLTEAFF. DNA for the CDR3: TGTGCCAGCAGCCCACGGTCCGGGGATCTCACTGAAGCTTTCTTT. The chain couples TRBV9 to TRBJ1-1, with D hard to call. CDR1 SGDLS and CDR2 YYNGEE come from the germline V gene. This CDR3 is built from 15 residues. V was pared by 4 bases and J by 4 bases, with 17 bases between.

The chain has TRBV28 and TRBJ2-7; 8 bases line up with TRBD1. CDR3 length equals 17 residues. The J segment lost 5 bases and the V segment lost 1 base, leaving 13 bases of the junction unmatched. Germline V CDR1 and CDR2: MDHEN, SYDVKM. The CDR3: CASSLFNGQGLGDEQYF. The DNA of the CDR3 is TGTGCCAGCAGTTTATTCAACGGACAGGGACTCGGGGACGAGCAGTACTTC.

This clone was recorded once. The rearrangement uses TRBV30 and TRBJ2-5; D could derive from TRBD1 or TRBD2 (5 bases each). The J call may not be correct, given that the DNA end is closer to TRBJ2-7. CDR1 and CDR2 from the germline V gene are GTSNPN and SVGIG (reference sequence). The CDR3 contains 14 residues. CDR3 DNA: TGTGCCTGGAGCGCACGGGACGGAACCTACGAGCAGTACTTC. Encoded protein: CAWSARDGTYEQYF.

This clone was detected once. Here the CDR3 reads CASSLARLNTEAFF. The DNA for the CDR3 is TGTGCCAGCAGTTTAGCCAGACTGAACACTGAAGCTTTCTTT. The chain combines TRBV27 with TRBJ1-1, with no clear D. Germline values: CDR1 MNHEY, CDR2 SMNVEV (reference sequence). Trimming shortened V by 2 bases and J by 0 bases, and 7 bases separated the two germline ends. The length of the CDR3 is 14 residues.

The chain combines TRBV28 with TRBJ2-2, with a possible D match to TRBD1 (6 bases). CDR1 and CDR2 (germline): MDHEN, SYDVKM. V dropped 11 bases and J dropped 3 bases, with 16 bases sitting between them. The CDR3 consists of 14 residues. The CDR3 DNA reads TGTGCCGGGGGCGGAAGCCTCTACACCGGGGAGCTGTTTTTT. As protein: CAGGGSLYTGELFF.

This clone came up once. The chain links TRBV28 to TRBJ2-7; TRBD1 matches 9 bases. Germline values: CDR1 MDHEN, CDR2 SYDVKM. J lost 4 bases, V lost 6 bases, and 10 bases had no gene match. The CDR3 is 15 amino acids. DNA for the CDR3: TGTGCCAGCAGGGCTGTGACAGGGGGGTCGTACGAGCAGTACTTC. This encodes CASRAVTGGSYEQYF.

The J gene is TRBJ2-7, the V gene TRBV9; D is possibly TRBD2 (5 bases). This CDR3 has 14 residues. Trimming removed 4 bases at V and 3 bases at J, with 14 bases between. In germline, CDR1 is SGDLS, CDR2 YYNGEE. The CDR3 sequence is CASSPGRSGYEQYF. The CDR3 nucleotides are TGTGCCAGCAGCCCCGGGCGCAGCGGCTACGAGCAGTACTTC.

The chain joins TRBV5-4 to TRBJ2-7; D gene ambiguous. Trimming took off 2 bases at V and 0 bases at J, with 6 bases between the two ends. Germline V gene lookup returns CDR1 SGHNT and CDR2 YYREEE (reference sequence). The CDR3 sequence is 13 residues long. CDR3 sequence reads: CASSFAASYEQYF. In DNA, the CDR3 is TGTGCCAGCAGCTTCGCGGCCTCCTACGAGCAGTACTTC. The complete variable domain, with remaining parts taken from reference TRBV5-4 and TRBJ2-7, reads ETGVTQSPTHLIKTRGQQVTLRCSSQSGHNTVSWYQQALGQGPQFIFQYYREEENGRGNFPPRFSGLQFPNYSSELNVNALELDDSALYLCASSFAASYEQYFGPGTRLTVT.

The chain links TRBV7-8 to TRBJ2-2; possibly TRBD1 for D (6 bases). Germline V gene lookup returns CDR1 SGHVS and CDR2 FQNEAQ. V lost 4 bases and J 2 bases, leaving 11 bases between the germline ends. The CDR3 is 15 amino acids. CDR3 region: CASSSDRINTGELFF. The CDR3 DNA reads TGTGCCAGCAGCTCGGACAGAATAAACACCGGGGAGCTGTTTTTT.

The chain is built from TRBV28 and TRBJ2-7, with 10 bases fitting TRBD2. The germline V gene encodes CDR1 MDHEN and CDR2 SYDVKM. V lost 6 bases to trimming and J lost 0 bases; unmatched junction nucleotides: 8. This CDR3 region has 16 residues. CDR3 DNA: TGTGCCAGCAGAATTCTTAGCGGGAGGAGCTCCTACGAGCAGTACTTC. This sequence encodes CASRILSGRSSYEQYF.

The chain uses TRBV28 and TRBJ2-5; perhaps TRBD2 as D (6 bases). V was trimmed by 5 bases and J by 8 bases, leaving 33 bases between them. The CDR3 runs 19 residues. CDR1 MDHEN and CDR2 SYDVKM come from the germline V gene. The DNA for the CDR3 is TGTGCCAGCAGTCCCCCTGGGGGGTCCCGCGTTGGGGATAAGACAACCCAGTACTTC. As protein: CASSPPGGSRVGDKTTQYF.

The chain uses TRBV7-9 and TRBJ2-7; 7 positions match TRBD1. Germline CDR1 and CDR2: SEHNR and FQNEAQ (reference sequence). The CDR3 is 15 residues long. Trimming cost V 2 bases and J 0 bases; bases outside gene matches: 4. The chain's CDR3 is CASSLQGQSSYEQYF. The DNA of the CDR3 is TGTGCCAGCAGCTTACAGGGACAGAGCTCCTACGAGCAGTACTTC.

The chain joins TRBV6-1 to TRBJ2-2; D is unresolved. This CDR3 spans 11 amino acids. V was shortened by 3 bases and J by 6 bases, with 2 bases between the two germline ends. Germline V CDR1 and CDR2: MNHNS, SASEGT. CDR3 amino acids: CASSDSGELFF. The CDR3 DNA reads TGTGCCAGCAGTGATTCCGGGGAGCTGTTTTTT.

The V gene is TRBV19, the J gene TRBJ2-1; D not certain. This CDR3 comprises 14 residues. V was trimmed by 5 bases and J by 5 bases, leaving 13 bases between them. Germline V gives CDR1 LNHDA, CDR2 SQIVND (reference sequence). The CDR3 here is CASSSGLGHNEQFF. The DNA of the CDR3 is TGTGCCAGTAGTTCTGGGTTAGGTCACAATGAGCAGTTCTTC.

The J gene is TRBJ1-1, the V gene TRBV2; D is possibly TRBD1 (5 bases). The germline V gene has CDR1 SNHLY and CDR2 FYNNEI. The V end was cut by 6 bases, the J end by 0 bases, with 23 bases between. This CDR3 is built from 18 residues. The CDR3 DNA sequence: TGTGCCAGCAGAGCAGCTGTCGGACAAAGAAAAATGAACACTGAAGCTTTCTTT. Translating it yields CASRAAVGQRKMNTEAFF.